This T cell receptor (beta chain) is from a study of blood T cell repertoires in COVID-19 (dated by TCRdb to 2018 to 2021). Looking at the study overall: Collaborator samples came from the United States, Italy and Spain and covered acute and convalescent phases of COVID-19. Sample metadata almost always included a de-identified subject ID, COVID-19 status, age in years and sex. The repertoires were made available in a free public database intended to serve as a resource for research on the immune response to SARS-CoV-2. The prospective study material was composed of cDNA or gDNA derived from T cells, B-cell-depleted T cells, or PBMCs. Where HLA class I and class II types were available, the types were taken from metadata supplied by the sample provider, not from assay-based typing. Deeply sampled blood TCRbeta repertoires from subjects exposed to, actively infected with, or recovered from COVID-19 were included in the dataset. The samples were drawn from two sources: the first 160 participants of the ongoing ImmuneRACE study, and fewer than 1,500 subjects contributed by 6 global collaborators. General study outcomes and caveats: How much clinical and demographic metadata was included differed by source and by participant, and the metadata was provided uncurated.

A second Seattle source provided samples from volunteer blood donors who had recovered from COVID-19. Collaborating institutions collected whole blood in K2EDTA tubes following their own protocols. For TCRbeta analysis, collaborators shipped samples in one of three forms: frozen whole blood, isolated PBMCs, or DNA extracted from either of those sample types. Comment on this clone: Its target antigen remains unknown. Qualities for individual bases were not recorded, and no much larger clone is one base off.

TCRbeta CDR3 regions were amplified from genomic DNA using the immunoSEQ Assay, a bias-controlled multiplex PCR. The original methods were these. The number of nucleated cells in each sample was estimated by amplification of reference gene primers within the assay. To quantify the absolute abundance of each unique TCRbeta CDR3 rearrangement, sequence reads were collapsed and filtered. For each sample, productive Simpson clonality was calculated as the square root of Simpson's diversity index over productive rearrangements. TCRdb limited this immuneACCESS table to in-frame rearrangements with V and J called. A share of clones is missing; checked studies link under half to unresolved V genes, and the rest is unexplained. V and J calls and clone size are given by that table; D and trimming were obtained from the DNA. Present in this sample are some 180,000 clones, around four fifths of which were seen just once. The leading ten clones occupy about 19% of the sample.

The germline V gene (reference sequence) provides CDR1 MNHEY and CDR2 SMNVEV. Including cysteine and phenylalanine, the CDR3 has 11 amino acids. This entry keeps only the CDR3 DNA: 33 bases, framed from base 1. Between the V and J ends, shortened by 8 bases and 4 bases respectively, the junction contains 6 bases. The rearranged segments are TRBV27 and TRBJ2-1; there is no confident call for the D gene. The source is a woman in her seventies who had recovered from COVID-19. The sequenced sample was peripheral blood. The CDR3 region: CASYSYNEQFF. The nucleotides are TGTGCCAGCTACAGTTACAATGAGCAGTTCTTC.